This TCR beta chain was observed in a study of glioma-infiltrating T cells after dendritic cell vaccination. Overall study: Patients received autologous tumor lysate-pulsed dendritic cell vaccination between the early 2000s and the early 2010s.

This clone was picked up one time. Documented time point: after dendritic cell vaccination, including at tumor progression/relapse. Selection required adequate fresh-frozen tumor tissue plus more than two years' survival data. The immunoSEQ assay amplified TCRB CDR3 from up to 2 ug DNA. The primer mix had 60 V beta and 13 J beta primers. Assay: immunoSEQ multiplex PCR; the TCRdb copy retains only in-frame clones and omits some. The sample shows about 76,000 clones, around 90% of them seen only once. V lost 6 bases and J lost 8; bases outside the gene matches: 5. Germline values: CDR1 SQVTM, CDR2 ANQGSEA. CDR3 length: 12 amino acids.

This TCR was sampled from a human donor with glioblastoma. The sample consisted of blood, taken after dendritic cell vaccination. The chain joins TRBV29-1 to TRBJ2-1; 9 bases are shared with TRBD1. The CDR3 bases are TGCAGCGTCAGTACAGGGGGCGATGAGCAGTTCTTC. It encodes CSVSTGGDEQFF.